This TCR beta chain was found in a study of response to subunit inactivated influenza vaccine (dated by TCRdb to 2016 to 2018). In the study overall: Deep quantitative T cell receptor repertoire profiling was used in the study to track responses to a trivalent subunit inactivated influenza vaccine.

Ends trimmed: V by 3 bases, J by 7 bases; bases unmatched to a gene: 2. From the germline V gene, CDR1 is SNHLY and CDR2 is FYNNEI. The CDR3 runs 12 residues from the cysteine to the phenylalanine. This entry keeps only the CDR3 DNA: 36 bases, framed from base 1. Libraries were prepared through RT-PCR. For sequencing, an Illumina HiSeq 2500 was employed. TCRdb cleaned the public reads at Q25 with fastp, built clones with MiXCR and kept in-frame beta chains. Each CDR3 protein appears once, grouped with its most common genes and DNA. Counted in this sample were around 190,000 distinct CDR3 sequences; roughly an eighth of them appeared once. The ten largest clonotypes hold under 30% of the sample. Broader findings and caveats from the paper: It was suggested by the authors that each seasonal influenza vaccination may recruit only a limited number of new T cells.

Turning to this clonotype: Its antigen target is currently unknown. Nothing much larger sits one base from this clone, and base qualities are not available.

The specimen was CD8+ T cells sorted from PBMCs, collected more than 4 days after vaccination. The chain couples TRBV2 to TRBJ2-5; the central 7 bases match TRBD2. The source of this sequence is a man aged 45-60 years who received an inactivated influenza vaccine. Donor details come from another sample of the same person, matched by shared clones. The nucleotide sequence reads TGTGCCAGCAGTGATTGGGGGGGGACCCAGTACTTC. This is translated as CASSDWGGTQYF.